One T cell receptor (beta chain) is described in this entry. The CDR3 spans 17 residues. The V segment lost 4 bases and the J segment 0 bases; nucleotides outside the gene matches: 10. Per the germline V gene, CDR1 is SGHRS and CDR2 is YFSETQ. This specimen belongs to a study of blood T cell repertoires in COVID-19. Looking at the study overall: Sites in the United States, Italy and Spain provided acute and convalescent COVID-19 samples. T cells, B-cell-depleted T cells, or PBMCs provided the cDNA or gDNA that served as material.

Source study methods: The authors estimated nucleated cell counts from reference gene primer amplification. The protocol was immunoSEQ multiplex PCR, while the TCRdb copy is restricted to in-frame clones and leaves out a portion. V, J and clone size reflect that table, while D and trimming were determined from the DNA. The sample has 97,000 or so clones, more than 75% seen once. The J gene is TRBJ2-4, the V gene TRBV5-1; 7 bases are a match to TRBD1. Sequencing input: peripheral blood. The origin of this receptor is a human donor in a cohort sampled during active COVID-19. DNA of the CDR3: TGCGCCAGCAGCCCGGGGACAGCCACAATAGCCAAAAACATTCAGTACTTC. Translation gives CASSPGTATIAKNIQYF.